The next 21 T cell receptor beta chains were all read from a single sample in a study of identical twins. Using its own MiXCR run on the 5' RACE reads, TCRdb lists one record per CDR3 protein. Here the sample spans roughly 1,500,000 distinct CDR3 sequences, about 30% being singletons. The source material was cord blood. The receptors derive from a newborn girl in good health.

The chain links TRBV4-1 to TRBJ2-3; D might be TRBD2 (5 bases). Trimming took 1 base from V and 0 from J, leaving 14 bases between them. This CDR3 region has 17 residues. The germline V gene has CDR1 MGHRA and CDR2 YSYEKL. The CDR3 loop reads CASSQGVYGLSTDTQYF. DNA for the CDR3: TGCGCCAGCAGCCAAGGGGTCTACGGACTTAGCACAGATACGCAGTATTTT.

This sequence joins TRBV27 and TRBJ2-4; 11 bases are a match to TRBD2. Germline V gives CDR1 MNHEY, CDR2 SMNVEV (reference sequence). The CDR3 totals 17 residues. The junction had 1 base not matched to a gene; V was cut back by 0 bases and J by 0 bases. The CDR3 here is CASSLSLAGVAKNIQYF. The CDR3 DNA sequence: TGTGCCAGCAGTTTATCACTAGCGGGGGTAGCCAAAAACATTCAGTACTTC.

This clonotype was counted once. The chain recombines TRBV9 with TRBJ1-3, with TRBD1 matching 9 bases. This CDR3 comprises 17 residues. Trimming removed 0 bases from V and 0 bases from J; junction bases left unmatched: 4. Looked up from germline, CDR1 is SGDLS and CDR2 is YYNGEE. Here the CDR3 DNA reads TGTGCCAGCAGCGTAGCGGACAGGGGAGTCTCTGGAAACACCATATATTTT. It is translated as CASSVADRGVSGNTIYF.

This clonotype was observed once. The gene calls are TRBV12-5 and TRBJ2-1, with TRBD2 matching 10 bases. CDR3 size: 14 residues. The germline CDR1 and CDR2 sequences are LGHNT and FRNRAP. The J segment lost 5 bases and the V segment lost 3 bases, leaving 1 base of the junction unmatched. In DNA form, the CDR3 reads TGTGCTAGTGGTTTAGCGGGGGGGCACAATGAGCAGTTCTTC. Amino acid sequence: CASGLAGGHNEQFF.

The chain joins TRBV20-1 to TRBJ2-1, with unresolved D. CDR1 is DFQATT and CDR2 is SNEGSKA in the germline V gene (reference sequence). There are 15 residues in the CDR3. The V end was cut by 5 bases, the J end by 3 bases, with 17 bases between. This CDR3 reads CSAPCRPGLYNEQFF. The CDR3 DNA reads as TGCAGTGCTCCGTGCCGACCAGGCCTCTACAATGAGCAGTTCTTC.

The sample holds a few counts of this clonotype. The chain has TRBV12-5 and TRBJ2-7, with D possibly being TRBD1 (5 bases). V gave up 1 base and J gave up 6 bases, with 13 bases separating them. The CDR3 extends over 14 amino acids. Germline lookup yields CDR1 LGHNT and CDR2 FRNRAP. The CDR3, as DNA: TGTGCTAGTGGTTTGGGCAGGGCAGAATCCGAGCAGTACTTC. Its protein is CASGLGRAESEQYF.

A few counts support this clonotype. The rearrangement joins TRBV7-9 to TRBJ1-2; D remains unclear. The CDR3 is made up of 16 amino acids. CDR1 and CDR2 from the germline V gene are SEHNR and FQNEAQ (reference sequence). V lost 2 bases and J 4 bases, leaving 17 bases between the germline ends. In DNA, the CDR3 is TGTGCCAGCAGCTTAACCCCTGGGGAAAGGACCTATGGCTACACCTTC. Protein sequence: CASSLTPGERTYGYTF.

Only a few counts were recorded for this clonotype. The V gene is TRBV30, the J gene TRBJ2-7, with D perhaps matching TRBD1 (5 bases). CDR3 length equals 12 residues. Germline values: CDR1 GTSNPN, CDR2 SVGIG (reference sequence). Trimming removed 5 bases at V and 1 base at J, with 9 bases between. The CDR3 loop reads CAWGRQSYEQYF. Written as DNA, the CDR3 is TGTGCCTGGGGAAGACAGTCCTACGAGCAGTACTTC. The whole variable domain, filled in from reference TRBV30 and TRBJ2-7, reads SQTIHQWPATLVQPVGSPLSLECTVEGTSNPNLYWYRQAAGRGLQLLFYSVGIGQISSEVPQNLSASRPQDRQFILSSKKLLLSDSGFYLCAWGRQSYEQYFGPGTRLTVT.

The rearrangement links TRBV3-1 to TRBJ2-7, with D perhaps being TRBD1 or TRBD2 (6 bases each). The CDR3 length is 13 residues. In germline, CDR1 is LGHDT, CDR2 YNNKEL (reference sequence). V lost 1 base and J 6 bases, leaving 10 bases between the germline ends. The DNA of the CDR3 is TGTGCCAGCAGCCAAGCGGGGGCCGGCGAGCAGTACTTC. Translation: CASSQAGAGEQYF.

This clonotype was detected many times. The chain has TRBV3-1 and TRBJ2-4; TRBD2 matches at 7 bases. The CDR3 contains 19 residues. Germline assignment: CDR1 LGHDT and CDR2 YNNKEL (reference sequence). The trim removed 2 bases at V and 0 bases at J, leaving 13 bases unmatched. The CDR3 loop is CASSQFHSGLLKAKNIQYF. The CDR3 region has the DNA TGTGCCAGCAGCCAATTTCATTCGGGACTACTTAAAGCCAAAAACATTCAGTACTTC.

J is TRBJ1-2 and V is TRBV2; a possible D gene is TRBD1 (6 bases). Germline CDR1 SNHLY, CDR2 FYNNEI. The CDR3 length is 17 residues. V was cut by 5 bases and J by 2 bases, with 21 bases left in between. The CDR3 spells CASSSGFGSTGNYGYTF. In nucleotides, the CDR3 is TGTGCCAGCAGTTCCGGCTTCGGCTCGACAGGAAACTATGGCTACACCTTC.

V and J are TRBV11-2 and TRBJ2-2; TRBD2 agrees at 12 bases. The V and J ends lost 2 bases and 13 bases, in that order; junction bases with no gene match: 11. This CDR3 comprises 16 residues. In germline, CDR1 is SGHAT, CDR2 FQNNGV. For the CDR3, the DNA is TGTGCCAGCAGCTTACCTGCTAGCGGGGGGGAGGAAGGGCTGTTTTTT. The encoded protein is CASSLPASGGEEGLFF.

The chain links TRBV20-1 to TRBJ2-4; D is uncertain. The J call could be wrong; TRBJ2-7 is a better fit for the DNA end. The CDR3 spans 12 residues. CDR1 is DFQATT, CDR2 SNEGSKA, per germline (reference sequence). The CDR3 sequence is CSGGGSVYEQYF. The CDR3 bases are TGCAGTGGAGGTGGGTCAGTCTACGAGCAGTACTTC.

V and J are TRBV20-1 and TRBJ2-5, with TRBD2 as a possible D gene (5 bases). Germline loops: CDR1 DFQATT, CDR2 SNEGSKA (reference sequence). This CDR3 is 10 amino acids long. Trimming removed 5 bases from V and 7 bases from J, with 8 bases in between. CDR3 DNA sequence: TGCAGTGCTCAACGGGGGACCCAGTACTTC. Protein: CSAQRGTQYF.

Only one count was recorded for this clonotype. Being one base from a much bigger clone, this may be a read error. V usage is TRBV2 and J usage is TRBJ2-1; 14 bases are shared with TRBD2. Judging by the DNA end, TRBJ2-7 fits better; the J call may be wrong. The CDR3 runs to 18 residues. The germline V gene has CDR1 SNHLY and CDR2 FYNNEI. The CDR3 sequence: CASSDGTSGGMAYNEQYF. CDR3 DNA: TGTGCCAGCAGTGACGGGACTAGCGGGGGAATGGCCTACAATGAGCAGTACTTC.

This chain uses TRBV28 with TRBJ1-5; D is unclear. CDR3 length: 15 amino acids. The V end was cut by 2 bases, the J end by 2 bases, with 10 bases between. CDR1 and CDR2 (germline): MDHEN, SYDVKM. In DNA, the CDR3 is TGTGCCAGCAGTTTACCCCCGACTGGCAATCAGCCCCAGCATTTT. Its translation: CASSLPPTGNQPQHF.

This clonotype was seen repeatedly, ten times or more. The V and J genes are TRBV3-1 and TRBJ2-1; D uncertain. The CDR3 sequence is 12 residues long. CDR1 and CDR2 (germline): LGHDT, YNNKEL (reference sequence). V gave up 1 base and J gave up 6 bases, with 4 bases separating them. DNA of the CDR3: TGTGCCAGCAGCCAAGTTGTCAATGAGCAGTTCTTC. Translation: CASSQVVNEQFF.

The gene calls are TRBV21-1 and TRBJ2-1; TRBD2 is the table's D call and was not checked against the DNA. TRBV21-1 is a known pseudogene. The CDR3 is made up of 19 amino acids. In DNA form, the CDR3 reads TGTGCCAGCAGCAAAGGGCGGGGGACTAGCGGGCCCCTTTACAATGAGCAGTTCTTC. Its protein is CASSKGRGTSGPLYNEQFF.

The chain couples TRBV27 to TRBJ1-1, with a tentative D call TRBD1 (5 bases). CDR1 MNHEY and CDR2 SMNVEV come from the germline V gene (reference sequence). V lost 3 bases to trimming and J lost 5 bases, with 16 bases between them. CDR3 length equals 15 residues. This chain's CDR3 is CASSFLDSTRTEAFF. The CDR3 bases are TGTGCCAGCAGTTTTCTCGACAGTACAAGGACTGAAGCTTTCTTT.

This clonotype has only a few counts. Written as DNA, the CDR3 is TGTGCCAGCAGTGAATCAGGTTGGGAGCTGTTTTTT. Translation gives CASSESGWELFF. The chain combines TRBV6-1 with TRBJ2-2, with D unclear. There are 12 residues in the CDR3. Germline CDR1 is MNHNS and CDR2 is SASEGT. Trimming took 2 bases from V and 9 from J, leaving 7 bases between them.

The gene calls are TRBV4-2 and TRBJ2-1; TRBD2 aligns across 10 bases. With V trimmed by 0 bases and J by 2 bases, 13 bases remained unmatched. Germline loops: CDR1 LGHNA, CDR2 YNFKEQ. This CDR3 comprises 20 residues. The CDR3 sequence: CASSQDGVAGGRITYNEQFF. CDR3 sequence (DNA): TGTGCCAGCAGCCAAGATGGGGTAGCGGGAGGCCGGATCACCTACAATGAGCAGTTCTTC.